This entry concerns a single T cell receptor (beta chain). The data derive from a study of cytotoxic CD8 clonotypes in ibrutinib-treated CLL. Here immunoSEQ multiplex PCR was the method, and the copy in TCRdb shows in-frame clones only, minus some. The sample shows roughly 330,000 clones, 67% of them seen only once. Genomic DNA (around 2 micrograms) was obtained from cryopreserved PBMCs for construction of TCR beta libraries. The CDR3 has 17 residues. CDR1 and CDR2 from the germline V gene are LGHNA and YSLEER. Trimming pared 0 bases from V and 1 base from J, leaving 14 bases between. This receptor was obtained from a human donor with chronic lymphocytic leukemia. The material sequenced was PBMCs, taken after 36 months of ibrutinib treatment. The chain combines TRBV4-3 with TRBJ2-3; D may be TRBD1 (6 bases). CDR3 loop: CASSQDHWAGGTDTQYF. The DNA of the CDR3 is TGCGCCAGCAGCCAAGATCATTGGGCAGGGGGCACAGATACGCAGTATTTT.